The next 9 T cell receptor beta chains were all read from a single sample in a study of T-cell reconstitution after alpha-beta-depleted transplantation in children. A library of TCRbeta sequences, prepared with unique molecular identifiers, was generated. One entry per CDR3 protein, called by TCRdb with MiXCR from the PCR reads. Of approximately 3,200 distinct CDR3 sequences in the sample, 10% to 12% were seen once. The source material was PBMCs, mostly from graft donor cells, sampled 360 days after TCRalphabeta/CD19-depleted stem cell transplant. The source of these receptors is a patient aged 2-15 years who had a stem cell transplant for inherited bone marrow failure, so the T cells may come from the graft donor.

This clonotype was seen ten or more times. The V call is TRBV29-1, the J call TRBJ1-4, with 9 bases aligning to TRBD1. CDR1 SQVTM and CDR2 ANQGSEA come from the germline V gene. The V segment lost 7 bases and the J segment 7 bases; nucleotides outside the gene matches: 7. CDR3 length: 13 residues. The CDR3 is CSALTGGGEKLFF. CDR3 sequence (DNA): TGCAGCGCATTGACAGGGGGAGGTGAAAAACTGTTTTTT. The full variable domain, in which reference TRBV29-1 and TRBJ1-4 provide the parts outside the CDR3, is SAVISQKPSRDICQRGTSLTIQCQVDSQVTMMFWYRQQPGQSLTLIATANQGSEATYESGFVIDKFPISRPNLTFSTLTVSNMSPEDSSIYLCSALTGGGEKLFFGSGTQLSVL.

This clonotype has a count of ten or more. This rearrangement joins TRBV18 to TRBJ2-7, with 12 positions matching TRBD1. V lost 6 bases, J lost 4 bases, and 7 bases stayed unmatched. The CDR3 loop spans 15 amino acids. CDR1 is KGHSH, CDR2 LQKENI, per germline. For the CDR3, the DNA is TGTGCCAGCTCCCTGGGACAGGGGGCGAGGTACGAGCAGTACTTC. This sequence encodes CASSLGQGARYEQYF.

This clonotype has at least ten counts. J is TRBJ1-2 and V is TRBV28, with D possibly being TRBD1 (6 bases). CDR1 and CDR2 (germline): MDHEN, SYDVKM. The V end was cut by 6 bases, the J end by 2 bases, with 10 bases between. This CDR3 has 13 amino acids. This chain's CDR3 is CASRPQGNYGYTF. CDR3 DNA sequence: TGTGCCAGCAGGCCCCAGGGGAACTATGGCTACACCTTC.

Many counts were recorded for this clonotype. This sequence joins TRBV5-1 and TRBJ2-1; 7 bases align to TRBD2. Losses at the gene ends were 0 bases for V and 2 bases for J; bases not matched to a gene: 2. This CDR3 comprises 15 residues. Looked up from germline, CDR1 is SGHRS and CDR2 is YFSETQ. The chain's CDR3 is CASSLDGRTYNEQFF. The CDR3 DNA follows: TGCGCCAGCAGCTTGGACGGGAGGACCTACAATGAGCAGTTCTTC.

Many counts were recorded for this clonotype. The chain recombines TRBV24-1 with TRBJ2-2; 8 bases agree with TRBD2. This CDR3 contains 15 residues. CDR1 is KGHDR, CDR2 SFDVKD, per germline. After removal of 3 bases from V and 6 bases from J, the junction contained 5 bases not matched to a gene. The CDR3 loop is CATSDPGLGPGELFF. CDR3 DNA sequence: TGTGCCACCAGTGATCCGGGACTAGGCCCCGGGGAGCTGTTTTTT.

This clonotype was seen at least ten times. The chain employs TRBV7-9 and TRBJ2-1; 12 bases line up with TRBD2. The junction had 6 bases not matched to a gene; V was cut back by 3 bases and J by 3 bases. Germline-derived CDR1 and CDR2 are SEHNR and FQNEAQ (reference sequence). This CDR3 region has 17 residues. In DNA form, the CDR3 reads TGTGCCAGCAGCTTTAGACTAGCGGGAGTTTACTACAATGAGCAGTTCTTC. Translating gives CASSFRLAGVYYNEQFF.

The table lists this clonotype with many counts. CDR3 bases: TGTGCCTGGAGTGGGACCTATGGCTACACCTTC. Translated: CAWSGTYGYTF. This sequence joins TRBV30 and TRBJ1-2; no definite D call. CDR1 and CDR2 from the germline V gene are GTSNPN and SVGIG (reference sequence). CDR3 length: 11 amino acids. V lost 1 base and J 4 bases, leaving 4 bases between the germline ends.

This clonotype occurred many times. The chain carries TRBV30 and TRBJ2-1; TRBD2 aligns across 15 bases. Looked up from germline, CDR1 is GTSNPN and CDR2 is SVGIG (reference sequence). Trimming at V came to 1 base and at J to 6 bases, leaving 10 bases not matched to a gene. The CDR3 consists of 18 residues. The chain's CDR3 is CAWSADRRTSGRGNEQFF. CDR3 bases: TGTGCCTGGAGTGCAGACAGGAGGACTAGCGGGAGGGGCAATGAGCAGTTCTTC.

This clonotype was seen at least ten times. The chain has TRBV4-2 and TRBJ2-5; tentative D call: TRBD2 (6 bases). V gave up 0 bases and J gave up 5 bases, with 10 bases separating them. Per germline, CDR1 LGHNA and CDR2 YNFKEQ. The CDR3 covers 14 residues. CDR3 sequence: CASSQERGRETQYF. CDR3 DNA: TGTGCCAGCAGCCAAGAGCGGGGACGGGAGACCCAGTACTTC.